The 23 T cell receptor beta chains given below trace back to one sample, sequenced in a study of blood T cell repertoires in COVID-19. Generated by immunoSEQ multiplex PCR, the TCRdb table keeps only in-frame clones and is missing some. The sample yields about 300,000 clones, about 82% seen once. Material for sequencing was peripheral blood. These TCRs come from a woman aged 50 to 65 with acute or convalescent COVID-19.

The gene calls are TRBV7-3 and TRBJ2-7; possible D gene TRBD2, 5 bases. Trimming took 1 base from V and 12 from J, leaving 16 bases between them. The CDR3 extends over 13 amino acids. From germline, CDR1 is SGHTA and CDR2 FQGTGA. This CDR3 reads CASSLKAAGVLYF. CDR3 sequence (DNA): TGTGCCAGCAGCTTAAAGGCGGCCGGGGTACTGTACTTC.

This clone has only a few counts. The chain combines TRBV4-1 with TRBJ2-2; 8 bases match TRBD2. Per the germline V gene, CDR1 is MGHRA and CDR2 is YSYEKL. The CDR3 extends over 15 amino acids. Trimming took 2 bases from V and 5 from J; bases not matched to a gene: 4. CDR3 residues: CASSQPGLETGELFF. The CDR3, as DNA: TGCGCCAGCAGCCAACCGGGACTAGAGACCGGGGAGCTGTTTTTT.

This chain connects TRBV7-2 to TRBJ2-7; 7 bases map to TRBD1. Germline assignment: CDR1 SGHTA and CDR2 FQGNSA. The CDR3 has 14 amino acids. V was clipped by 5 bases and J by 3 bases; unmatched bases: 7. The CDR3 protein is CASSPDRAFYEQYF. The CDR3, as DNA: TGTGCCAGCAGCCCTGACAGGGCTTTCTACGAGCAGTACTTC.

The rearrangement links TRBV9 to TRBJ2-3, with 7 bases matching TRBD2. The germline V gene has CDR1 SGDLS and CDR2 YYNGEE. The V gene end was trimmed by 6 bases and the J gene end by 4 bases; junction bases not matched to a gene: 11. The CDR3 contains 15 residues. The CDR3 DNA sequence: TGTGCCAGCACCTTCGGGGCGGGAGACCCAGATACGCAGTATTTT. The encoded protein is CASTFGAGDPDTQYF.

V is TRBV5-1 and J is TRBJ1-1, with a possible D match to TRBD1 (6 bases). The V end lost 0 bases, the J end lost 6 bases, and 12 bases lay between the germline ends. There are 14 residues in the CDR3. The germline gives CDR1 SGHRS, CDR2 YFSETQ. The CDR3 DNA reads as TGCGCCAGCAGCTTGGGTCAGGGGATAGCTGAAGCTTTCTTT. Translating it yields CASSLGQGIAEAFF. The whole variable domain, remainder taken from reference TRBV5-1 and TRBJ1-1, is KAGVTQTPRYLIKTRGQQVTLSCSPISGHRSVSWYQQTPGQGLQFLFEYFSETQRNKGNFPGRFSGRQFSNSRSEMNVSTLELGDSALYLCASSLGQGIAEAFFGQGTRLTVV.

This clone was detected only a few times. V is TRBV5-1 and J is TRBJ2-7; D might be TRBD2 (5 bases). Germline V gene sequence: CDR1 SGHRS, CDR2 YFSETQ. Trimming removed 4 bases from V and 5 bases from J, with 19 bases in between. The length of the CDR3 is 15 residues. Here the CDR3 reads CASSLLPGRLNEQYF. The CDR3 region has the DNA TGCGCCAGCAGCCTCCTCCCGGGCCGACTAAACGAGCAGTACTTC.

This rearrangement joins TRBV19 to TRBJ1-2, with D perhaps matching TRBD1 (6 bases). V was cut by 7 bases and J by 3 bases, with 9 bases left in between. The CDR3 sequence is 12 residues long. CDR1 is LNHDA, CDR2 SQIVND, per germline (reference sequence). CDR3 region: CASIDRYYGYTF. The DNA of the CDR3 is TGTGCCAGTATCGACAGGTACTATGGCTACACCTTC.

J is TRBJ2-2 and V is TRBV20-1; a weak D match, TRBD2 (5 bases). The V end was cut by 3 bases, the J end by 2 bases, with 13 bases between. Germline CDR1 reads DFQATT; CDR2 reads SNEGSKA (reference sequence). This CDR3 is 15 amino acids long. The CDR3 sequence: CSASLNGGNTGELFF. In DNA, the CDR3 is TGCAGTGCTAGTCTGAACGGAGGTAACACCGGGGAGCTGTTTTTT.

V and J are TRBV24-1 and TRBJ1-2; tentatively, D is TRBD1 (5 bases). CDR3 length equals 13 residues. The germline gives CDR1 KGHDR, CDR2 SFDVKD. V was clipped by 4 bases and J by 4 bases, with 9 bases between them. The CDR3 is CATSDRDSYGYTF. CDR3 sequence (DNA): TGTGCCACCAGTGACAGGGACTCCTATGGCTACACCTTC.

V is TRBV11-1 and J is TRBJ1-1; 8 bases match TRBD1. The ends lost 5 bases at V and 1 base at J; junction bases unmatched: 6. Looked up from germline, CDR1 is SGHAT and CDR2 is FQDESV (reference sequence). CDR3 length equals 15 residues. The DNA of the CDR3 is TGTGCCAGCAGCCCGATAGACAGGGGGAACACTGAAGCTTTCTTT. Protein: CASSPIDRGNTEAFF. Full variable domain (remainder filled in from reference TRBV11-1 and TRBJ1-1): EAEVAQSPRYKITEKSQAVAFWCDPISGHATLYWYRQILGQGPELLVQFQDESVVDDSQLPKDRFSAERLKGVDSTLKIQPAELGDSAMYLCASSPIDRGNTEAFFGQGTRLTVV.

A note on this clone: This sample also contains other DNA sequences that code for the same CDR3. V gene TRBV3-1 (or the pseudogene TRBV3-2) combines with J gene TRBJ2-3; unclear D gene. The germline gives CDR1 LGHDT, CDR2 YNNKEL (reference sequence). The CDR3 is 12 residues long. Trimming took 0 bases from V and 8 from J, leaving 6 bases between them. The CDR3: CASSQDPSTQYF. The CDR3 region has the DNA TGTGCCAGCAGCCAAGATCCCTCTACGCAGTATTTT.

V is TRBV29-1 and J is TRBJ2-1; 7 bases align to TRBD2. Germline assignment: CDR1 SQVTM and CDR2 ANQGSEA. The CDR3 totals 14 residues. With V trimmed by 5 bases and J by 7 bases, 11 bases remained unmatched. The CDR3 nucleotides are TGCAGCGTTTTCCCGAAGGTCGGGGGGAATGAGCAGTTCTTC. This gives the protein CSVFPKVGGNEQFF.

Here the CDR3 DNA reads TGTGCCAGCAGCCTCACGACTAGCGGGGTCTACGAGCAGTACTTC. Translated, it gives CASSLTTSGVYEQYF. The chain has TRBV3-1 (or the pseudogene TRBV3-2) and TRBJ2-7, with TRBD2 matching 11 bases. The CDR3 is 15 residues long. The V segment lost 4 bases and the J segment 3 bases; nucleotides outside the gene matches: 5. Germline V lookup: CDR1 LGHDT, CDR2 YNNKEL (reference sequence).

The gene calls are TRBV5-6 and TRBJ1-6; 8 bases line up with TRBD1. The CDR3 runs to 17 residues. CDR1 is SGHDT and CDR2 is YYEEEE in the germline V gene. Trimming removed 4 bases from V and 0 bases from J; junction bases left unmatched: 6. CDR3 DNA: TGTGCCAGCAGCCTGTGGACAGGGCGCTCCTATAATTCACCCCTCCACTTT. Protein: CASSLWTGRSYNSPLHF.

The CDR3 region is CASSRGTGVNYGYTF. The CDR3 DNA follows: TGTGCCAGCAGCCGGGGAACAGGGGTTAACTATGGCTACACCTTC. The J gene is TRBJ1-2, the V gene TRBV11-2; 7 nucleotides agree with TRBD1. The CDR3 has 15 amino acids. The germline V gene encodes CDR1 SGHAT and CDR2 FQNNGV. Germline trimming cut 5 bases from V and 1 base from J; bases unmatched to any gene: 7.

The chain couples TRBV30 to TRBJ2-5; TRBD2 matches at 7 bases. V shed 0 bases and J 5 bases; nucleotides not matched to a gene: 3. The CDR3 consists of 13 residues. CDR1 and CDR2 (germline): GTSNPN, SVGIG (reference sequence). The CDR3 bases are TGTGCCTGGAGTGTAGAACTAGCGGAGACCCAGTACTTC. It yields the protein CAWSVELAETQYF.

The rearrangement links TRBV9 to TRBJ2-4; 8 bases fit TRBD1. CDR1 is SGDLS, CDR2 YYNGEE, per germline. This CDR3 contains 18 residues. V lost 3 bases, J lost 0 bases, and 11 bases stayed unmatched. CDR3 region: CASSEPLRGPLAKNIQYF. The CDR3 bases are TGTGCCAGCAGCGAGCCCCTCAGGGGGCCTTTAGCCAAAAACATTCAGTACTTC. The full variable domain, completed using reference TRBV9 and TRBJ2-4, is DSGVTQTPKHLITATGQRVTLRCSPRSGDLSVYWYQQSLDQGLQFLIQYYNGEERAKGNILERFSAQQFPDLHSELNLSSLELGDSALYFCASSEPLRGPLAKNIQYFGAGTRLSVL.

The chain carries TRBV24-1 and TRBJ2-3, with 9 bases aligning to TRBD1. The V gene end was trimmed by 4 bases and the J gene end by 2 bases; junction bases not matched to a gene: 9. Germline assignment: CDR1 KGHDR and CDR2 SFDVKD. This CDR3 is 17 amino acids long. The CDR3 DNA reads TGTGCCACCAGTGAAAGTACAGGGGGCGATTACACAGATACGCAGTATTTT. It specifies CATSESTGGDYTDTQYF.

This sequence joins TRBV6-5 and TRBJ2-7; D is possibly TRBD1 (6 bases). From germline, CDR1 is MNHEY and CDR2 SVGAGI. CDR3 length equals 15 residues. Trimming pared 6 bases from V and 1 base from J, leaving 16 bases between. The CDR3 DNA is TGTGCCAGCAGGGAGACAGGTCTTAGATCCTACGAGCAGTACTTC. This encodes CASRETGLRSYEQYF.

This clone was seen more than once but under ten times. The chain joins TRBV3-1 (or the pseudogene TRBV3-2) to TRBJ2-3; 7 nucleotides align to TRBD1. The CDR3 spans 14 residues. CDR1 and CDR2 from the germline V gene are LGHDT and YNNKEL (reference sequence). The V and J ends lost 5 bases and 7 bases, in that order; junction bases with no gene match: 9. The CDR3 DNA sequence: TGTGCCAGCAGCTTCGGGACAGCACAGAATACGCAGTATTTT. Translating it yields CASSFGTAQNTQYF.

V usage is TRBV6-5 and J usage is TRBJ2-3; D might be TRBD2 (6 bases). Germline V gene sequence: CDR1 MNHEY, CDR2 SVGAGI. The CDR3 is made up of 14 amino acids. Trimming shortened V by 6 bases and J by 6 bases, and 16 bases separated the two germline ends. CDR3 DNA sequence: TGTGCCAGCAGCCCCAAATCACGGGAGGATACGCAGTATTTT. This gives the protein CASSPKSREDTQYF.

The V gene is TRBV30, the J gene TRBJ1-6, with TRBD1 matching over 7 bases. CDR3 length equals 16 residues. Per germline, CDR1 GTSNPN and CDR2 SVGIG (reference sequence). V lost 5 bases and J lost 4; bases outside the gene matches: 11. Here the CDR3 reads CAWQGGTARYNSPLHF. The CDR3 DNA follows: TGTGCCTGGCAGGGCGGGACAGCTAGATATAATTCACCCCTCCACTTT.

The chain links TRBV7-8 to TRBJ2-7; 9 bases map to TRBD2. V lost 6 bases and J lost 6; bases outside the gene matches: 6. The length of the CDR3 is 13 residues. Germline assignment: CDR1 SGHVS and CDR2 FQNEAQ. CDR3 sequence: CASRFSGSPEQYF. The CDR3 nucleotides are TGTGCCAGCAGGTTTAGCGGGAGCCCCGAGCAGTACTTC.